This T cell receptor (beta chain) was recorded in a study of cytomegalovirus exposure and HLA in healthy donors. Turning to the study itself: There were 100 million to 120 million unique TCR beta sequences, drawn from about 200 million T cells, in an earlier analysis. Among the 300 to 400 donors who were genotyped, about 80% fell in the genetic ancestry cluster that is associated with self-reported Caucasian donors. Regarding the study as a whole: According to an earlier analysis, most TCR beta V segments yielded productive rearrangements about 90% or about 30% of the time. HLA allele associations emerged for fewer than 20,000 TCR beta sequences in a later analysis, at 0.05 false discovery rate.

As regards this clone: Its antigen is not known.

Trimming at V came to 6 bases and at J to 2 bases, leaving 8 bases not matched to a gene. The CDR3 runs to 15 residues. Looked up from germline, CDR1 is SNHLY and CDR2 is FYNNEI. The PCR ran on 60 Vbeta and 13 Jbeta primers. Assay: immunoSEQ multiplex PCR; the TCRdb copy retains only in-frame clones and omits some. The table records some 200,000 clones, almost 70% of them present only once. The specimen sequenced was PBMCs. This sequence originates from a man aged 40-55 years in good health and CMV-seropositive. The chain couples TRBV2 to TRBJ2-3; 7 bases line up with TRBD2. CDR3 loop: CASSVPRGVTDTQYF. The CDR3 DNA reads TGTGCCAGCAGCGTCCCTCGGGGGGTCACAGATACGCAGTATTTT.